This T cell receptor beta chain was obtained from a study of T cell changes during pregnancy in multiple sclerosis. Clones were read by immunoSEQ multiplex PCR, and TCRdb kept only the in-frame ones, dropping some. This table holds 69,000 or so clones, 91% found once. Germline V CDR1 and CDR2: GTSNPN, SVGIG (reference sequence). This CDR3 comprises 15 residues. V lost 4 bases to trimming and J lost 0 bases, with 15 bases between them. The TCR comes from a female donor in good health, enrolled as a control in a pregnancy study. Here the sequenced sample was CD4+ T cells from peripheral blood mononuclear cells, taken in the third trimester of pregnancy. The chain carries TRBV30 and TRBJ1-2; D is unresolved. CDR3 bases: TGTGCCTGGATAGGAAGACGTGACTCTAACTATGGCTACACCTTC. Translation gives CAWIGRRDSNYGYTF.